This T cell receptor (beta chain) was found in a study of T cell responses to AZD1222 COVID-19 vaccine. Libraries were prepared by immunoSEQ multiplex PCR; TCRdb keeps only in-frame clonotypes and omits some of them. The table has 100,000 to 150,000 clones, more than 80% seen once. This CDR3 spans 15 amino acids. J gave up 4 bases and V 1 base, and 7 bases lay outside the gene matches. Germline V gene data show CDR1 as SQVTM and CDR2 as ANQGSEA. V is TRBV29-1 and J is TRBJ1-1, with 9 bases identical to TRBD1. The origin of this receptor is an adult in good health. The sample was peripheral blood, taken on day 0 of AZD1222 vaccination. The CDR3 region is CSVEARDRVFTEAFF. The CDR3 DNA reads TGCAGCGTTGAAGCCCGGGACAGGGTCTTCACTGAAGCTTTCTTT.